The 9 T cell receptor beta chains in this list originate from one sample, sequenced in a study of cytomegalovirus exposure and HLA in healthy donors. The PCR employed 60 Vbeta primers together with 13 Jbeta primers. Sequencing used immunoSEQ multiplex PCR; TCRdb keeps in-frame clones, though not all of them. This repertoire shows about 210,000 clones, roughly 79% found once; its top ten account for approximately 1.8%. Sequenced material: PBMCs. These receptors were collected from a male donor in good health and CMV-seronegative.

This clone showed up just once. The chain recombines TRBV6-6 with TRBJ1-2; 7 bases map to TRBD1. CDR1 and CDR2 (germline): MNHNY, SVGAGI (reference sequence). Trimming cost V 2 bases and J 7 bases; bases outside gene matches: 10. There are 15 residues in the CDR3. The chain's CDR3 is CASSYLQGGWAGYTF. In DNA form, the CDR3 reads TGTGCCAGCAGTTACCTTCAGGGGGGCTGGGCTGGCTACACCTTC.

The chain joins TRBV28 to TRBJ2-1; TRBD2 aligns across 16 bases. The CDR3 totals 17 residues. Per the germline V gene, CDR1 is MDHEN and CDR2 is SYDVKM. With V trimmed by 5 bases and J by 4 bases, 5 bases remained unmatched. This chain's CDR3 is CASSGTSGGALYNEQFF. CDR3 DNA sequence: TGTGCCAGCAGTGGGACTAGCGGGGGGGCCTTGTACAATGAGCAGTTCTTC. The complete variable domain, with remaining parts taken from reference TRBV28 and TRBJ2-1, reads DVKVTQSSRYLVKRTGEKVFLECVQDMDHENMFWYRQDPGLGLRLIYFSYDVKMKEKGDIPEGYSVSREKKERFSLILESASTNQTSMYLCASSGTSGGALYNEQFFGPGTRLTVL.

The gene calls are TRBV28 and TRBJ2-7; a possible D gene is TRBD1 (6 bases). V dropped 7 bases and J dropped 2 bases, with 15 bases sitting between them. The CDR3 is 14 amino acids. CDR1 is MDHEN, CDR2 SYDVKM, per germline. This CDR3 reads CASTLQGQTYEQYF. CDR3 coding DNA: TGTGCCAGCACCCTCCAGGGACAAACCTACGAGCAGTACTTC.

The chain has TRBV9 and TRBJ2-7; weak D call: TRBD1 (6 bases). With 4 bases removed from V and 0 bases from J, the gap between germline ends came to 14 bases. Per germline, CDR1 SGDLS and CDR2 YYNGEE. The CDR3 is made up of 15 amino acids. CDR3 sequence reads: CASSPRTASSYEQYF. In nucleotides, the CDR3 is TGTGCCAGCAGCCCTCGGACAGCCTCCTCCTACGAGCAGTACTTC.

The chain couples TRBV30 to TRBJ2-7, with D possibly TRBD1 on 5 matching bases. The CDR3 is made up of 12 amino acids. Looked up from germline, CDR1 is GTSNPN and CDR2 is SVGIG (reference sequence). V was cut by 2 bases and J by 4 bases, with 9 bases left in between. CDR3 in DNA: TGTGCCTGGAGTCAGGGTAGATACGAGCAGTACTTC. This sequence encodes CAWSQGRYEQYF.

This clone has a handful of counts. The V gene is TRBV6-5, the J gene TRBJ2-5; D is ambiguous. V was pared by 6 bases and J by 5 bases, with 16 bases between. Germline V gives CDR1 MNHEY, CDR2 SVGAGI. CDR3 length equals 14 residues. CDR3 DNA: TGTGCCAGCAGGGAGCGAGTCTTGGAGGAGACCCAGTACTTC. It translates to CASRERVLEETQYF.

This clone has just a few counts. The CDR3: CASSQQGLNEKLFF. CDR3 nucleotide sequence: TGTGCCAGCAGTCAACAGGGGTTAAATGAAAAACTGTTTTTT. This rearrangement joins TRBV27 to TRBJ1-4; 7 bases are a match to TRBD1. V lost 5 bases, J lost 5 bases, and 5 bases stayed unmatched. The CDR3 runs to 14 residues. Germline CDR1 and CDR2: MNHEY and SMNVEV (reference sequence). The whole variable domain, remainder taken from reference TRBV27 and TRBJ1-4, is EAQVTQNPRYLITVTGKKLTVTCSQNMNHEYMSWYRQDPGLGLRQIYYSMNVEVTDKGDVPEGYKVSRKEKRNFPLILESPSPNQTSLYFCASSQQGLNEKLFFGSGTQLSVL.

V and J are TRBV4-3 and TRBJ2-3; TRBD2 aligns across 9 bases. With 3 bases clipped from V and 4 bases from J, the junction kept 14 bases outside the gene matches. Germline V gives CDR1 LGHNA, CDR2 YSLEER. CDR3 length: 18 residues. The CDR3 sequence: CASSQAAKSGGTADTQYF. In DNA form, the CDR3 reads TGCGCCAGCAGCCAGGCTGCCAAGAGCGGGGGGACGGCAGATACGCAGTATTTT.

The rearrangement joins TRBV19 to TRBJ1-5; 11 nucleotides agree with TRBD1. Germline V gene lookup returns CDR1 LNHDA and CDR2 SQIVND (reference sequence). The V and J ends lost 6 bases and 4 bases, in that order; junction bases with no gene match: 5. The CDR3 totals 15 residues. The chain's CDR3 is CASRAGTGGNQPQHF. In nucleotides, the CDR3 is TGTGCCAGTAGGGCTGGGACAGGGGGAAATCAGCCCCAGCATTTT.